The TCR beta chain described here comes from a study of blood T cell repertoires in COVID-19. Study-wide background: Acute and convalescent COVID-19 specimens originated in the United States, Italy and Spain. T cells, B-cell-depleted T cells, or PBMCs provided the cDNA or gDNA that served as material.

Libraries were prepared by immunoSEQ multiplex PCR; TCRdb keeps only in-frame clonotypes and omits some of them. The top ten clones hold 1.5% to 2% of a sample with around 300,000 clones, around 86% of them seen once. Those who participated ranged in age from about 18 to 89 years and resided in about two dozen US areas. Cohort 3 donors were reported recovered after two negative PCRs, clearance, or symptom resolution. The CDR3 runs to 15 residues. Germline values: CDR1 SEHNR, CDR2 FQNEAQ (reference sequence). Unmatched junction bases numbered 9, after V lost 0 bases and J lost 11 bases. The TCR originated in a woman aged 40 to 55 who had recovered from COVID-19. What was sequenced was PBMCs or T cells enriched from blood (not recorded which). The chain is built from TRBV7-9 and TRBJ1-4; 7 nucleotides align to TRBD1. The chain's CDR3 is CASSLARGGWVKLFF. For the CDR3, the DNA is TGTGCCAGCAGCTTAGCGAGAGGGGGCTGGGTTAAACTGTTTTTT.